Listed below are T cell receptor beta chains from one sample, sequenced in a study of shared clonotypes between healthy human individuals. Only in-frame clones appear in the TCRdb table, and some are missing; sequencing was by immunoSEQ multiplex PCR. The sample shows roughly 2,500,000 clones, roughly 93% of them seen only once. The sequenced sample consisted of naive CD4+ T cells from PBMCs. The receptors were sampled from a young man in good health. Some clones in this sample may be carry-over from other donors' samples. Each CDR3 is given with its conserved first and last residue. The D gene is left open where the match is weak. Part of the rows lack a size; the others show once, few, many or a class for expanded clones.

j_gene,v_gene,d_gene,abundance,CDR3aa,CDR3nt
TRBJ2-7,TRBV7-3,NA,NA,CASSLRASGQGGEQYF,TGTGCCAGCAGCTTACGAGCATCTGGGCAGGGCGGCGAGCAGTACTTC
TRBJ1-1,TRBV29-1,TRBD1,few,CSVEKWGRDSEAFF,TGCAGCGTTGAAAAGTGGGGACGGGACAGTGAAGCTTTCTTT
TRBJ1-1,TRBV5-1,NA,NA,CASSRGGTISEAFF,TGCGCCAGCAGCAGGGGCGGGACAATCTCTGAAGCTTTCTTT
TRBJ2-5,TRBV5-4,NA,NA,CASSHPPQQETQYF,TGTGCCAGCAGTCACCCGCCTCAACAAGAGACCCAGTACTTC
TRBJ2-7,TRBV5-1,TRBD1,once,CASSLWTFGTGSHEQYF,TGCGCCAGCAGCTTGTGGACTTTTGGGACAGGGAGCCACGAGCAGTACTTC
TRBJ2-7,TRBV11-2,NA,NA,CASSLDWGGRILSYEQYF,TGTGCCAGCAGCTTAGACTGGGGCGGAAGGATCCTTTCCTACGAGCAGTACTTC
TRBJ2-5,TRBV12-5,NA,NA,CASGLDGPETQYF,TGTGCTAGTGGTTTAGACGGGCCGGAGACCCAGTACTTC
TRBJ2-7,TRBV18,TRBD1,NA,CASSPSRDRNYEQYF,TGTGCCAGCTCACCTTCCCGGGACAGGAACTACGAGCAGTACTTC
TRBJ2-6,TRBV7-9,TRBD2,NA,CASSAGEAGANVLTF,TGTGCCAGCAGCGCGGGAGAGGCTGGGGCCAACGTCCTGACTTTC
TRBJ1-2,TRBV28,TRBD1,NA,CASSLSLARDRGHGYTF,TGTGCCAGCAGCCTCAGTTTAGCCCGGGACAGGGGTCATGGCTACACCTTC
TRBJ2-2,TRBV2,NA,NA,CASVTSANTGELFF,TGTGCCAGCGTGACATCCGCGAACACCGGGGAGCTGTTTTTT
TRBJ2-2,TRBV27,NA,NA,CASSLPLGDGNTGELFF,TGTGCCAGCAGTTTGCCGCTCGGGGACGGGAACACCGGGGAGCTGTTTTTT
TRBJ2-1,TRBV5-8,NA,NA,CASSLGAGNYNEQFF,TGTGCCAGCAGCTTGGGGGCGGGCAACTACAATGAGCAGTTCTTC
TRBJ1-6,TRBV5-4,NA,NA,CASSLEQGRNSPLHF,TGTGCCAGCAGCTTGGAGCAGGGTCGCAATTCACCCCTCCACTTT
TRBJ2-1,TRBV28,NA,NA,CASSLVLAGFYEQFF,TGTGCCAGCAGTTTGGTCCTTGCCGGCTTCTATGAGCAGTTCTTC
TRBJ2-7,TRBV28,NA,NA,CASRGNQGFFGYEQYF,TGTGCCAGCAGGGGTAATCAGGGTTTCTTTGGGTACGAGCAGTACTTC
TRBJ2-2,TRBV6-1,NA,NA,CASSRVTTGELFF,TGTGCCAGCAGTCGCGTTACTACCGGGGAGCTGTTTTTT
TRBJ2-7,TRBV14,TRBD1,NA,CASSLTGQGAYEQYF,TGTGCCAGCAGCCTTACCGGACAGGGGGCCTACGAGCAGTACTTC
TRBJ2-3,TRBV14,TRBD2,NA,CASSLGLAVLQRDTQYF,TGTGCCAGCAGCCTGGGACTAGCGGTTCTCCAGCGGGATACGCAGTATTTT
TRBJ1-2,TRBV7-3,NA,once,CASSPDGGAGYTF,TGTGCCAGCAGCCCGGACGGGGGAGCGGGCTACACCTTC
TRBJ1-5,TRBV29-1,NA,NA,CSVEEGNQPQHF,TGCAGCGTTGAGGAGGGGAATCAGCCCCAGCATTTT
TRBJ2-7,TRBV28,TRBD2,NA,CASCISGNYYEQYF,TGTGCCAGCTGCATTAGCGGGAACTACTACGAGCAGTACTTC
TRBJ2-2,TRBV7-9,NA,NA,CASSLKTGTGELFF,TGTGCCAGCAGCTTAAAGACAGGCACCGGGGAGCTGTTTTTT
TRBJ1-1,TRBV5-1,TRBD1,few,CASSLGQGGTEAFF,TGCGCCAGCAGCTTGGGCCAGGGGGGCACTGAAGCTTTCTTT
TRBJ2-2,TRBV28,TRBD2,NA,CASTRLAGATGELFF,TGTGCCAGCACCCGACTAGCGGGAGCGACCGGGGAGCTGTTTTTT
TRBJ1-3,TRBV7-6,NA,once,CASSSGGTVAGNTIYF,TGTGCCAGCAGCTCGGGGGGGACGGTGGCTGGAAACACCATATATTTT
TRBJ2-1,TRBV28,NA,NA,CASITGASLYNEQFF,TGTGCCAGCATTACTGGGGCTAGTCTCTACAATGAGCAGTTCTTC
TRBJ1-4,TRBV19,NA,NA,CASSGQGYEKLFF,TGTGCCAGTAGTGGGCAGGGATATGAAAAACTGTTTTTT
TRBJ2-7,TRBV6-1,TRBD1,NA,CASSRGSYEQYF,TGTGCCAGTAGCAGGGGGAGCTACGAGCAGTACTTC
TRBJ1-3,TRBV7-2,NA,NA,CASSLAGLDSGNTIYF,TGTGCCAGCAGCTTAGCGGGACTGGACTCTGGAAACACCATATATTTT
TRBJ2-5,TRBV9,NA,NA,CASSARDSGETQYF,TGTGCCAGCAGCGCCCGAGACAGCGGGGAGACCCAGTACTTC
TRBJ1-1,TRBV19,TRBD1,few,CASKWGQGNTEAFF,TGTGCCAGTAAGTGGGGACAGGGGAACACTGAAGCTTTCTTT
TRBJ2-7,TRBV2,NA,NA,CASSRDILYEQYF,TGTGCCAGCAGCCGGGACATACTCTACGAGCAGTACTTC
TRBJ1-5,TRBV28,TRBD1,NA,CASSLVGRGDNQPQHF,TGTGCCAGCAGTTTAGTCGGCAGGGGGGACAATCAGCCCCAGCATTTT
TRBJ2-7,TRBV7-8,NA,NA,CASSLAGSRQALLGSYEQYF,TGTGCCAGCAGCTTAGCGGGGTCCCGACAGGCCTTATTGGGGTCCTACGAGCAGTACTTC
TRBJ2-7,TRBV6-5,TRBD1,NA,CASSLSGQGTYEQYF,TGTGCCAGCAGCCTATCGGGACAGGGGACCTACGAGCAGTACTTC
TRBJ2-5,TRBV9,NA,NA,CASSVALGEETQYF,TGTGCCAGCAGCGTAGCATTAGGGGAAGAGACCCAGTACTTC
TRBJ2-1,TRBV29-1,TRBD2,NA,CSAGLAGEQFF,TGCAGCGCGGGACTAGCGGGAGAGCAGTTCTTC
TRBJ2-1,TRBV5-1,NA,NA,CASSSTLSASSYNEQFF,TGCGCCAGCAGCTCAACGCTATCCGCGAGCTCCTACAATGAGCAGTTCTTC
TRBJ2-1,TRBV10-1,NA,few,CASIQSRDEQFF,TGCGCCAGCATCCAGTCTAGGGATGAGCAGTTCTTC
TRBJ2-3,TRBV7-7,TRBD2,NA,CASSVLGGRVPDTQYF,TGTGCCAGCAGCGTTTTAGGCGGGAGGGTGCCGGATACGCAGTATTTT
TRBJ1-2,TRBV5-4,NA,NA,CASSLPRTALYGYTF,TGTGCCAGCAGCTTGCCCCGGACAGCCCTCTATGGCTACACCTTC
TRBJ2-5,TRBV29-1,NA,NA,CSVKAVLVETQYF,TGCAGCGTTAAGGCTGTCCTGGTAGAGACCCAGTACTTC
TRBJ2-7,TRBV30,TRBD2,NA,CAWSGISGTSEQYF,TGTGCCTGGAGTGGGATTAGCGGGACTAGCGAGCAGTACTTC
TRBJ1-5,TRBV6-5,NA,once,CASKPQGGSNQPQHF,TGTGCCAGCAAGCCACAGGGTGGTAGCAATCAGCCCCAGCATTTT
TRBJ2-7,TRBV10-1,TRBD2,NA,CASSVRLAGADEQYF,TGCGCCAGCAGTGTTCGACTAGCGGGAGCCGACGAGCAGTACTTC
TRBJ2-2,TRBV6-6,TRBD1,NA,CASRDRGQSGELFF,TGTGCCAGCAGGGACAGGGGGCAGTCCGGGGAGCTGTTTTTT
TRBJ1-2,TRBV7-8,NA,NA,CASSLAGGLYGYTF,TGTGCCAGCAGCTTAGCGGGCGGGTTATATGGCTACACCTTC
TRBJ2-5,TRBV5-1,NA,few,CASSLVGETQYF,TGCGCCAGCAGCTTGGTAGGGGAGACCCAGTACTTC
TRBJ2-1,TRBV4-1,TRBD2,NA,CASSLGTSGIKNEQFF,TGCGCCAGCAGCCTAGGGACTAGCGGGATTAAAAATGAGCAGTTCTTC
TRBJ1-5,TRBV6-1,TRBD1,NA,CASSERPGTVVGGNQPQHF,TGTGCCAGCAGTGAACGTCCCGGGACAGTCGTAGGGGGCAATCAGCCCCAGCATTTT
TRBJ2-2,TRBV7-9,TRBD2,NA,CASSRNPGGPEGELFF,TGTGCCAGCAGCCGGAACCCGGGAGGTCCGGAGGGGGAGCTGTTTTTT
TRBJ2-5,TRBV27,TRBD1,NA,CASSSNGDRGRETQYF,TGTGCCAGCAGTTCAAACGGAGACAGGGGCCGCGAGACCCAGTACTTC